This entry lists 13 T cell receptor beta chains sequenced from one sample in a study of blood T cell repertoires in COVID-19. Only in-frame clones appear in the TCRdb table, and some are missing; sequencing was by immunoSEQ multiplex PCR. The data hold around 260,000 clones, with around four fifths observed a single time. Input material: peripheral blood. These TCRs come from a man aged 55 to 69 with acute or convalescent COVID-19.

CDR3 nucleotide sequence: TGTGCCAGCACGCCAAGGGGGGGAGAGACGCGAGAGCAGTACTTC. It translates to CASTPRGGETREQYF. The chain links TRBV2 to TRBJ2-7, with TRBD2 as a possible D gene (7 bases). V lost 7 bases and J 7 bases, leaving 23 bases between the germline ends. Germline V gene lookup returns CDR1 SNHLY and CDR2 FYNNEI. The CDR3 spans 15 residues.

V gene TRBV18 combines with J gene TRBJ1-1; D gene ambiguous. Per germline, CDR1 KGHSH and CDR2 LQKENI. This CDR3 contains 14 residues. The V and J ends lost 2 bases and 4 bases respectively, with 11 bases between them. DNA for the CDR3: TGTGCCAGCTCACCAGGAGAAATGGGCACTGAAGCTTTCTTT. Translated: CASSPGEMGTEAFF.

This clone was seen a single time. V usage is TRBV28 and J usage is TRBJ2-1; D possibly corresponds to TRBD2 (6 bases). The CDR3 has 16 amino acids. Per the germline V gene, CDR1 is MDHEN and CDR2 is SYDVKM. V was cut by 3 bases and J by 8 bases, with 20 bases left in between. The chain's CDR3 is CASSLTGTSLFDEQFF. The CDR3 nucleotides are TGTGCCAGCAGTTTGACCGGGACTTCCCTTTTCGATGAGCAGTTCTTC.

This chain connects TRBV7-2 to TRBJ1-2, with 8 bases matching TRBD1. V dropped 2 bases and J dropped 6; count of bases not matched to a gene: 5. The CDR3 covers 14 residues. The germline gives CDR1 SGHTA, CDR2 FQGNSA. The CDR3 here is CASSLHGQGHGYTF. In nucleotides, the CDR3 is TGTGCCAGCAGCTTACATGGACAGGGACATGGCTACACCTTC.

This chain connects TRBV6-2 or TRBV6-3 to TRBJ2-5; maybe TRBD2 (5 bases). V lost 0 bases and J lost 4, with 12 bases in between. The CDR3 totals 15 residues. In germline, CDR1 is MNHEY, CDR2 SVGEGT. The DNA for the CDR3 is TGTGCCAGCAGTTACTCATCTACCCGGGGAGAGACCCAGTACTTC. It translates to CASSYSSTRGETQYF.

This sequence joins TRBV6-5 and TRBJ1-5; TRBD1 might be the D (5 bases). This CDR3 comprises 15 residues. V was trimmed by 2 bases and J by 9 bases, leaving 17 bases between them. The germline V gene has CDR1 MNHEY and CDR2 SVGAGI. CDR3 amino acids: CASSYRGSTLMPQHF. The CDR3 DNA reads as TGTGCCAGCAGTTACAGGGGCTCTACTCTTATGCCCCAGCATTTT.

CDR3 residues: CASIPTGNNQPQHF. CDR3 bases: TGTGCCAGCATCCCGACAGGGAACAATCAGCCCCAGCATTTT. V is TRBV5-8 and J is TRBJ1-5; 7 positions agree with TRBD1. The CDR3 length is 14 residues. The J segment lost 3 bases and the V segment lost 6 bases, leaving 6 bases of the junction unmatched. Per germline, CDR1 SGHTS and CDR2 YDEGEE.

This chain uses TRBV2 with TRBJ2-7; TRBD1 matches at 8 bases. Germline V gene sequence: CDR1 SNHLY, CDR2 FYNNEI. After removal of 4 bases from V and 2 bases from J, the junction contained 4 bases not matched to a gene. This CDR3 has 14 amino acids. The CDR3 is CASSGNRGAYEQYF. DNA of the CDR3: TGTGCCAGCAGTGGAAACAGGGGGGCCTACGAGCAGTACTTC.

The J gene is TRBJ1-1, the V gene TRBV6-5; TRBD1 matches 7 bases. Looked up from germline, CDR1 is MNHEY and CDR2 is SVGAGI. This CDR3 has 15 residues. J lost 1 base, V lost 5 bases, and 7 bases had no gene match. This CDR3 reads CASSPQGEENTEAFF. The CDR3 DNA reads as TGTGCCAGCAGTCCCCAGGGGGAGGAGAACACTGAAGCTTTCTTT.

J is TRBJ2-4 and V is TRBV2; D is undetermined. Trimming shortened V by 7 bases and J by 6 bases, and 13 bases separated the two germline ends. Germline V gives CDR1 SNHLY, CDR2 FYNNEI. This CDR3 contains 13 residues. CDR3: CASTPWAGNIQYF. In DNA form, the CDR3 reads TGTGCCAGCACTCCCTGGGCTGGAAACATTCAGTACTTC.

Here the CDR3 reads CASSPGTGGIDTQYF. CDR3 nucleotide sequence: TGTGCCAGCAGCCCAGGGACAGGGGGTATAGATACGCAGTATTTT. The rearrangement joins TRBV11-3 to TRBJ2-3, with TRBD1 identical over 11 bases. Germline CDR1 and CDR2: SGHNT and YENEEA. V gave up 5 bases and J gave up 5 bases; unmatched junction bases: 6. The CDR3 loop spans 15 amino acids.

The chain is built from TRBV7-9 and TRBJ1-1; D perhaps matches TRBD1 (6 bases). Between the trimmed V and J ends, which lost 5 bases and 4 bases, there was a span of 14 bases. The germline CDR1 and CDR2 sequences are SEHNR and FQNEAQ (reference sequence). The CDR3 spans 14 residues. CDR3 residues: CASSPSRGSTEAFF. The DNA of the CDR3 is TGTGCCAGCAGCCCCAGCAGGGGTAGCACTGAAGCTTTCTTT.

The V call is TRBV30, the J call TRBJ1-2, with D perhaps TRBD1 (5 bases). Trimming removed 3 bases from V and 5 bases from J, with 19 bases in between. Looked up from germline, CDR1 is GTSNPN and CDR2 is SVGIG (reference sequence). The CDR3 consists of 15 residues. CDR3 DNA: TGTGCCTGGAGGGCCCCAGGGTCTAGAAGTTATGGCTACACCTTC. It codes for CAWRAPGSRSYGYTF.